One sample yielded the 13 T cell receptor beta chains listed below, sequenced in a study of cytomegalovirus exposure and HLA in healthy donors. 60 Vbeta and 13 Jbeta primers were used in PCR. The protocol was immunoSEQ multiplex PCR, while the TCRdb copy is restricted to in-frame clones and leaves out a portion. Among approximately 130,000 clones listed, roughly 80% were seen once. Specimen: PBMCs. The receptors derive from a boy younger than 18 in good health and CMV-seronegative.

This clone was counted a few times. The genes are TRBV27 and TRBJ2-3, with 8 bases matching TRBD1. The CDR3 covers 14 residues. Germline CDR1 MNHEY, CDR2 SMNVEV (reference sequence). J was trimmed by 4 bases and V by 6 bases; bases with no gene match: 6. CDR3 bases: TGTGCCAGCAGCCCCCAGGACAGGGCAGATACGCAGTATTTT. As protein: CASSPQDRADTQYF.

CDR3 loop: CAWSVGTDLYEQYF. The CDR3 DNA is TGTGCCTGGAGTGTAGGGACAGATCTCTACGAGCAGTACTTC. J is TRBJ2-7 and V is TRBV30; 7 bases match TRBD1. This CDR3 has 14 residues. With V trimmed by 0 bases and J by 3 bases, 5 bases remained unmatched. Germline values: CDR1 GTSNPN, CDR2 SVGIG (reference sequence).

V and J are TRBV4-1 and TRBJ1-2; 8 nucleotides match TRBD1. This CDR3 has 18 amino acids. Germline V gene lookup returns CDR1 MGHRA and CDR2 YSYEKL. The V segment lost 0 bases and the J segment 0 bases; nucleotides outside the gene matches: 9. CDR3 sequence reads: CASSQDFQGAKANYGYTF. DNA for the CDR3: TGCGCCAGCAGCCAAGATTTTCAGGGGGCGAAGGCTAACTATGGCTACACCTTC.

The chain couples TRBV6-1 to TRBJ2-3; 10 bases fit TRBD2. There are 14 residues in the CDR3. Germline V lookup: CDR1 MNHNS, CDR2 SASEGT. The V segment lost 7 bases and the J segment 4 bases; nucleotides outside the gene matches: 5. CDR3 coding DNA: TGTGCCAGCACAAGCGGGAGGGTTCCAGATACGCAGTATTTT. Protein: CASTSGRVPDTQYF.

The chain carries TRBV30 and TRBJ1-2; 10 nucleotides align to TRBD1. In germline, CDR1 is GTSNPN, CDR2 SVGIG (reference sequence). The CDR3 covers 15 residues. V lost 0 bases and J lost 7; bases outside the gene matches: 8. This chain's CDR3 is CAWSVRETGGGGYTF. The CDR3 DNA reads TGTGCCTGGAGTGTAAGGGAGACAGGGGGCGGTGGCTACACCTTC.

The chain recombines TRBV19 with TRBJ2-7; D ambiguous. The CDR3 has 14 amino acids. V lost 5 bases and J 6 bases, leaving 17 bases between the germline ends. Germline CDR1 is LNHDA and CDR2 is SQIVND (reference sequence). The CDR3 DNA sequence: TGTGCCAGTAGTGACTCGCGGCACCCCGGCGAGCAGTACTTC. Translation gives CASSDSRHPGEQYF. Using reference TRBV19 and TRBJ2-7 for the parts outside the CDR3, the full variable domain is DGGITQSPKYLFRKEGQNVTLSCEQNLNHDAMYWYRQDPGQGLRLIYYSQIVNDFQKGDIAEGYSVSREKKESFPLTVTSAQKNPTAFYLCASSDSRHPGEQYFGPGTRLTVT.

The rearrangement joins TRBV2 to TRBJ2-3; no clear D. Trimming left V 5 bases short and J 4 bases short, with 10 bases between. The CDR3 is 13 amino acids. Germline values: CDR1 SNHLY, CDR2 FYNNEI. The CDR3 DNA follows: TGTGCCAGCAGTTCCAGAGAGGCAGATACGCAGTATTTT. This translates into CASSSREADTQYF.

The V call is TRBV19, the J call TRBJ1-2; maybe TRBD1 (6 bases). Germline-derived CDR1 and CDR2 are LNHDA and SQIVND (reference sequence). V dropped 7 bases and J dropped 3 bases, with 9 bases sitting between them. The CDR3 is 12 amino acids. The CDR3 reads CASIRGDYGYTF. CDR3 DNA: TGTGCCAGTATCAGGGGAGACTATGGCTACACCTTC. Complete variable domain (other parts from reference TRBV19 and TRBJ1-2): DGGITQSPKYLFRKEGQNVTLSCEQNLNHDAMYWYRQDPGQGLRLIYYSQIVNDFQKGDIAEGYSVSREKKESFPLTVTSAQKNPTAFYLCASIRGDYGYTFGSGTRLTVV.

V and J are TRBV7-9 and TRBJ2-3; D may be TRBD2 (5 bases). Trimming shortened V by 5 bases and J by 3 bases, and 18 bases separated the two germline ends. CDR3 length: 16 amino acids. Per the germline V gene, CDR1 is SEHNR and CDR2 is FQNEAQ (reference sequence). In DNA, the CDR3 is TGTGCCAGCAGCAACGTACGGGGTCGTTGGACAGATACGCAGTATTTT. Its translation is CASSNVRGRWTDTQYF.

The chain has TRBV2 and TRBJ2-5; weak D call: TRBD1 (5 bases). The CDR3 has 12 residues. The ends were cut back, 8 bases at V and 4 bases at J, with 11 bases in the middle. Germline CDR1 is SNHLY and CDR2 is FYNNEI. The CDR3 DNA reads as TGTGCCAGCGGGGCCTCCTCAGAGACCCAGTACTTC. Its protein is CASGASSETQYF. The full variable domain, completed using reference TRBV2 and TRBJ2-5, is EPEVTQTPSHQVTQMGQEVILRCVPISNHLYFYWYRQILGQKVEFLVSFYNNEISEKSEIFDDQFSVERPDGSNFTLKIRSTKLEDSAMYFCASGASSETQYFGPGTRLLVL.

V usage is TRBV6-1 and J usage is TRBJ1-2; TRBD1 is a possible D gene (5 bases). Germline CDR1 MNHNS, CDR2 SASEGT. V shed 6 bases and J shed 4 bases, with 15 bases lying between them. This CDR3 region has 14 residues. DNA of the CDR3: TGTGCCAGCAGGAATCCCGGGGGAGGCTATGGCTACACCTTC. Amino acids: CASRNPGGGYGYTF.

CDR3 in amino acids: CASSGPGLASYNEQFF. DNA for the CDR3: TGTGCCAGCAGCGGCCCGGGACTAGCCTCCTACAATGAGCAGTTCTTC. V usage is TRBV9 and J usage is TRBJ2-1; 9 bases fit TRBD2. The CDR3 has 16 residues. Germline assignment: CDR1 SGDLS and CDR2 YYNGEE. With 3 bases clipped from V and 0 bases from J, the junction kept 4 bases outside the gene matches. The full variable domain, in which reference TRBV9 and TRBJ2-1 provide the parts outside the CDR3, is DSGVTQTPKHLITATGQRVTLRCSPRSGDLSVYWYQQSLDQGLQFLIQYYNGEERAKGNILERFSAQQFPDLHSELNLSSLELGDSALYFCASSGPGLASYNEQFFGPGTRLTVL.

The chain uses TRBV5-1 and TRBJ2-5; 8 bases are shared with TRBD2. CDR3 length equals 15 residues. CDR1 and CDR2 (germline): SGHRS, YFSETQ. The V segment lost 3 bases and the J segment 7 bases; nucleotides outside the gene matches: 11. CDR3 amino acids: CASSSARDGGVTQYF. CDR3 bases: TGCGCCAGCAGCTCTGCTAGGGACGGGGGGGTGACCCAGTACTTC. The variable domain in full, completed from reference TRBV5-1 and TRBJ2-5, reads KAGVTQTPRYLIKTRGQQVTLSCSPISGHRSVSWYQQTPGQGLQFLFEYFSETQRNKGNFPGRFSGRQFSNSRSEMNVSTLELGDSALYLCASSSARDGGVTQYFGPGTRLLVL.